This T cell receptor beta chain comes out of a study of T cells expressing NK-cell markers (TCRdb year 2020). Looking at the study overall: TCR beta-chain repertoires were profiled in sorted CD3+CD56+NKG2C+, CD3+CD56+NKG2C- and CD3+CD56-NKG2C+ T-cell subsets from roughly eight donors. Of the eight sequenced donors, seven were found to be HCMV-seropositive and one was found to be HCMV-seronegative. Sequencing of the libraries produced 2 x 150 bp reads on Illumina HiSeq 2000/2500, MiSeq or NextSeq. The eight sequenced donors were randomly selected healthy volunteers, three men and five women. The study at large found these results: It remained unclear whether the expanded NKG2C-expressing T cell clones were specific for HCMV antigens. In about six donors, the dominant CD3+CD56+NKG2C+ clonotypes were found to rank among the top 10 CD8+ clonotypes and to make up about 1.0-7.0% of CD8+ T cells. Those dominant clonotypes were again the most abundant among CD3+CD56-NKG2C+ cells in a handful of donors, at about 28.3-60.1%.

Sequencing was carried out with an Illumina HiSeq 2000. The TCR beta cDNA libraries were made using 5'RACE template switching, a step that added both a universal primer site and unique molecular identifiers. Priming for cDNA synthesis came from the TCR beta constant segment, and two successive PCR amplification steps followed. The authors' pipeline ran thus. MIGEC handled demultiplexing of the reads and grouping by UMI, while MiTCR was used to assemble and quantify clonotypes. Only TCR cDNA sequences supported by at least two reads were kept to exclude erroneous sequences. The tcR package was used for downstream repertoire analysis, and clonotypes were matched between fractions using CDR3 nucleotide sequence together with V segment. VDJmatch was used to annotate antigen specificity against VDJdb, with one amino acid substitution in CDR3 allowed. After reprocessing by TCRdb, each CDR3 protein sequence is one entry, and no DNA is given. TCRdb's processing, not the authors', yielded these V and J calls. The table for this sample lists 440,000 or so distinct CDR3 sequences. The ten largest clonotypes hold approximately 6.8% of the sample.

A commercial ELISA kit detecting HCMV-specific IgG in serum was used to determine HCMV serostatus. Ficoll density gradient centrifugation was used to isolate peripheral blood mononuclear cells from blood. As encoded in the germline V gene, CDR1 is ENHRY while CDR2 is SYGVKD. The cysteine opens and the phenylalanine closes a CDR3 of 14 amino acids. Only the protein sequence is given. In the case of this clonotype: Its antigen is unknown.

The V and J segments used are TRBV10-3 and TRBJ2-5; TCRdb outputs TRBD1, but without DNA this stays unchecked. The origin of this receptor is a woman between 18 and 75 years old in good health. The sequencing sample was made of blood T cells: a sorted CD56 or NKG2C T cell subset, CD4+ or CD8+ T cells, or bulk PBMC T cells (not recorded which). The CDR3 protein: CASRDRGQFPTQYF.